This entry features one T cell receptor beta chain sequence. This clonotype has only a few counts. What antigen it recognizes has not been identified. No qualities accompany the bases; no much larger clone lies one base away. The data stem from a study of vaccination and CD4 T cells after COVID-19 (dated by TCRdb to between 2021 and 2024). A note on the overall study: Every convalescent patient had a positive nasal swab PCR test for SARS-CoV-2, with mild disease in nine or ten patients and severe disease in one. The convalescent cohort comprised six males and four females, including two Hispanic individuals, seven Caucasians, two Asians and one multiracial person. Each participant got two doses of either the Pfizer-BioNTech BNT162b2 vaccine (n=8) or the Moderna mRNA-1273 vaccine (n=2). Post-COVID blood samples were collected from convalescent patients a median of around 96 days after diagnosis, with a range of about 35 to 161 days. Post-vaccine blood samples were obtained a median of about 72 days after the second vaccine dose, with a range of about 14 to 241 days. Culture stimuli were overlapping spike peptide pools from SARS-CoV-2 and from the common cold coronaviruses HCoV-NL63, HCoV-OC43 and HCoV-229E. In control cultures, a CEFX viral epitope pool was used as positive control, an HIV-1 Nef peptide pool was used as negative control, or no peptide was added. In nine to eleven COVID-19 convalescent patients and a handful of infection-naive healthy vaccine recipients, researchers compared the spike-specific CD4+ TCR repertoire from before mRNA vaccination with the repertoire from after.

What the work shows at the level of the full study, not this receptor alone: Although the median number of SARS-CoV-2-reactive clonotypes went up from 20 to 25 after infection to 35 to 40 after vaccination, the increase was not significant. Nearly all vaccine-specific clones in convalescent patients (304 of 307) were mono-reactive for SARS-CoV-2 spike rather than cross-reactive with common cold coronaviruses. The number of convalescent patients in the study was relatively small, and the study did not examine early timepoints following natural infection. In convalescent patients, a median about 86% of post-vaccine SARS-CoV-2-reactive clones were detected only after vaccination, suggesting vaccine-specific priming.

The treatment or condition label, as the study defines it: roughly 11-day PBMC culture with coronavirus spike peptide pools or control peptides (ViraFEST assay). The ViraFEST assay was used in the study, in which antigen-specific T cells were expanded with peptide pools and expanded clonotypes were subsequently identified by TCR sequencing. The convalescent patients' positive SARS-CoV-2 PCR tests were from March to December 2020, which was before the Alpha, Beta and Delta variants emerged in the United States. Each well held 2 million or so PBMCs cultured in IMDM containing approximately 5% human AB serum and around 9.2 IU/ml IL-2, with 10 ug/ml peptide pools added. Half of the culture medium was replaced with fresh IL-2-containing medium on days 3 and 7. After around 11 days of culture, CD4+ T cells were isolated by negative selection using the EasySep CD4+ T cell isolation kit. Ficoll-Paque Plus gradient centrifugation was used to isolate PBMCs from whole blood, and the isolated PBMCs were then either used fresh or cryopreserved at -140C. In general, triplicate wells were set up for every culture condition.

The CDR3 runs 12 amino acids, cysteine and phenylalanine included. Of all the DNA, just the CDR3 is kept, 36 bases in frame from base 1. V sheds 0 bases and J sheds 7 bases, leaving 9 bases between their ends. Taken from the germline V gene (reference sequence), the CDR1 and CDR2 loops are GTSNPN and SVGIG. Library preparation used PCR. TCR sequencing of DNA from cultured CD4+ T cells used the Oncomine TCR Beta short-read assay at the Johns Hopkins FTIC core. The QIAamp micro DNA kit was used to extract genomic DNA from the cultured CD4+ T cells. Oncomine TCR Beta libraries made from cultured CD4+ T cells were pooled using unique dual indexes and sequenced on an Illumina iSeq 100. In the paper's pipeline: Non-productive sequences were removed, and CDR3s that did not start with C, did not end with F or W, or were shorter than 7 amino acids were discarded. Antigen-specific clonotypes were identified with the MANAFEST web application by comparing peptide-stimulated wells with reference and other culture wells. An FDR below 0.05, an odds ratio above 5, and a productive frequency above 0.1% in at least two of three replicate wells were required for clones to be considered positive. A clonotype was classed as cross-reactive if the clonotype showed significant expansion both in SARS-CoV-2 spike wells and in at least one common cold coronavirus spike condition. Similarity between CDR3 sequences was evaluated in R version 3.6.1 using Levenshtein distances (stringdist) and unrooted phylogenetic trees (ape). TCRdb reanalyzed the raw reads on its own, using fastp at Q25 for trimming and MiXCR for clone calling, and kept in-frame beta chains. Records with the same CDR3 protein are collapsed into one entry carrying the most frequent genes and DNA. For this entry, the V and J calls and clone size follow TCRdb and not the study's own pipeline. In all, the sample holds about 20,000 distinct CDR3 sequences, and roughly 55% of those were seen once. 6% to 7.5% of the sample lies in the top ten.

The receptor's source is a human donor who had recovered from COVID-19. The chain uses TRBV30 and TRBJ1-1, with no confident D gene call. Sequencing was done on a sample of CD4+ T cells from blood, cultured in vitro. The CDR3 sequence is CAWSVRSDEAFF. The DNA is TGTGCCTGGAGTGTACGTTCGGATGAAGCTTTCTTT.